The sequence of this T cell receptor (beta chain) was determined in a study of blood T cell repertoires in COVID-19. In the study overall: Sample material is recorded as cDNA or gDNA derived from T cells, B-cell-depleted T cells, or PBMCs.

Original data processing: Amplification of reference gene primers was used by the study to estimate nucleated cell counts. Sequencing used immunoSEQ multiplex PCR; TCRdb keeps in-frame clones, though not all of them. V, J and clone size reflect that table, while D and trimming were determined from the DNA. The repertoire consists of a few hundred thousand clones, with roughly 89% occurring once and the leading ten covering 11%. Seattle researchers signed up patients amid active infection and tracked them longitudinally. Trimming removed 5 bases at V and 2 bases at J, with 10 bases between. In germline, CDR1 is MNHEY, CDR2 SMNVEV (reference sequence). This CDR3 has 13 amino acids.

The receptor was isolated from a woman in her thirties with COVID-19, enrolled during active disease. The rearrangement uses TRBV27 and TRBJ2-7, with D unclear. Specimen: peripheral blood. CDR3 in amino acids: CASSLRLAYEQYF. The CDR3 DNA follows: TGTGCCAGCAGTCTCAGACTCGCCTACGAGCAGTACTTC.